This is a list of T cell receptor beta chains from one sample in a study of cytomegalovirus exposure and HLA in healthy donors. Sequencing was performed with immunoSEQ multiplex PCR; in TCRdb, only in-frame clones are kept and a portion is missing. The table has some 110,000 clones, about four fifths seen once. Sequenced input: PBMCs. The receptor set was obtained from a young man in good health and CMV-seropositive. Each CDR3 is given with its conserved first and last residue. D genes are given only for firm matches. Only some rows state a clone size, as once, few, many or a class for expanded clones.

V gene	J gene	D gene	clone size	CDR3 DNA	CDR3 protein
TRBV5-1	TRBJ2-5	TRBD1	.	TGCGCCAGCAGCGGGGGGACAGGGGGGTACCAAGAGACCCAGTACTTC	CASSGGTGGYQETQYF
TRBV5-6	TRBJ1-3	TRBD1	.	TGTGCCAGCAGCTTCGGACAGGGGGCTGGAAACACCATATATTTT	CASSFGQGAGNTIYF
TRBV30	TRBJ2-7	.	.	TGTGCCTGGAGTGCCACAGGAGACGAGCAGTACTTC	CAWSATGDEQYF
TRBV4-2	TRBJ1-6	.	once	TGTGCCAGCAGCCTACCAAATACAGAAAGCTCCTATAATTCACCCCTCCACTTT	CASSLPNTESSYNSPLHF
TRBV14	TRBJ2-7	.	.	TGTGCCAGCAGCCTCGGACAGCAAACCGAGCAGTACTTC	CASSLGQQTEQYF
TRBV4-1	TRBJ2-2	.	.	TGCGCCAGCAGCCAAGAGGGTCCGGACACGGTGAACACCGGGGAGCTGTTTTTT	CASSQEGPDTVNTGELFF
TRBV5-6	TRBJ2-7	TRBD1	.	TGTGCCAGCAGCTTGGCCGCTGGACAGGGGCTCCACGAGCAGTACTTC	CASSLAAGQGLHEQYF
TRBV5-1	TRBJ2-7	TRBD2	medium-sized	TGCGCCAGCAGCGGCCTAGCGGGGGCCTCCTACGAGCAGTACTTC	CASSGLAGASYEQYF
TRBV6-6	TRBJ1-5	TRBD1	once	TGTGCCAGCAGTTACTCCCGGGACAGGTACAATCAGCCCCAGCATTTT	CASSYSRDRYNQPQHF
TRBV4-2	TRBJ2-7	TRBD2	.	TGTGCCAGCAGCCAAGAAGGACTAGCGGGAGTCTACGAGCAGTACTTC	CASSQEGLAGVYEQYF
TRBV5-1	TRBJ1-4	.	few	TGCGCCAGCAGCCTGGAGGTGGGAGGAACTAATGAAAAACTGTTTTTT	CASSLEVGGTNEKLFF
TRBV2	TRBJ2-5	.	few	TGTGCCAGCAGTTCCGACAGAGGACCCCAAGAGACCCAGTACTTC	CASSSDRGPQETQYF
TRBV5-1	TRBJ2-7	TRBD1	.	TGCGCCAGCAGCCTCAGGACAGGGTTCGCCTACGAGCAGTACTTC	CASSLRTGFAYEQYF
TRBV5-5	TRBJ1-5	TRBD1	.	TGTGCCAGCAGCTTGGGGGCGCGGACAGGCCCGAATCAGCCCCAGCATTTT	CASSLGARTGPNQPQHF
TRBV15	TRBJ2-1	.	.	TGTGCCACCGGGCCCAGGGACTCCTACAATGAGCAGTTCTTC	CATGPRDSYNEQFF
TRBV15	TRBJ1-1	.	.	TGTGCCACCAGCAATAGGGGTCCCACTGAAGCTTTCTTT	CATSNRGPTEAFF
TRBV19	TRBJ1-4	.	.	TGTGCCAGTAGCGACAGAGCGAATGAAAAACTGTTTTTT	CASSDRANEKLFF
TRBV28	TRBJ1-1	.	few	TGTGCCAGCAGCCCGGTCGGGACTCGGGCGAACACTGAAGCTTTCTTT	CASSPVGTRANTEAFF
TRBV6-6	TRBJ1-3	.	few	TGTGCCAGCAGTCTTACAGGGACTGGAAACACCATATATTTT	CASSLTGTGNTIYF
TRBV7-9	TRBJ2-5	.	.	TGTGCCAGCAGCTTAGGCGGGTACCAAGAGACCCAGTACTTC	CASSLGGYQETQYF
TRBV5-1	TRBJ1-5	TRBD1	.	TGCGCCAGCAGACCCGACAGGGGAAATCAGCCCCAGCATTTT	CASRPDRGNQPQHF
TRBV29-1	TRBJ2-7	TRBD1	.	TGCAGCGCTCGGGACAGAAGCTCCTACGAGCAGTACTTC	CSARDRSSYEQYF
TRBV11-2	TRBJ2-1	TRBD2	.	TGTGCCAGCAGCTTACGGCGGGGGATCTACAATGAGCAGTTCTTC	CASSLRRGIYNEQFF
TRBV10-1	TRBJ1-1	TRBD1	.	TGCGCCAGCAGTGAGTCAACTCGACAGGGGGTAGCTTTCTTT	CASSESTRQGVAFF
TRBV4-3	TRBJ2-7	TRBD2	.	TGCGCCAGCAGCCAAGGGGAGGGGCGGGATTTCCCCTACGAGCAGTACTTC	CASSQGEGRDFPYEQYF
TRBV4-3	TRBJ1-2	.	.	TGCGCCAGCAGCCAAGATCTCACAGGGCAACATGGCTACACCTTC	CASSQDLTGQHGYTF
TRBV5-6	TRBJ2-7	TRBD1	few	TGTGCCAGCAGCTCGAAATATGCCGGGACAGGGGTCTCCTACGAGCAGTACTTC	CASSSKYAGTGVSYEQYF
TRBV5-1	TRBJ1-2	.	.	TGCGCCAGCAGCTTCGGACATGCCGGCTACACCTTC	CASSFGHAGYTF
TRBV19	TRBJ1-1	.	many	TGTGCCAGTAGTGCGGCTTGGACATTGAACACTGAAGCTTTCTTT	CASSAAWTLNTEAFF
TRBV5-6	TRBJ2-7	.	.	TGTGCCAGCAGGCAAGCAAGCTCCTACGAGCAGTACTTC	CASRQASSYEQYF
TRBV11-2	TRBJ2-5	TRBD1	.	TGTGCCAGCAGCACATTTCCGATCCAACAGACAGGGGGGGTGGAGACCCAGTACTTC	CASSTFPIQQTGGVETQYF
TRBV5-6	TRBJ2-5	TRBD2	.	TGTGCCAGCAGCTTAAGACTAGCGGTGATCCAAGAGACCCAGTACTTC	CASSLRLAVIQETQYF
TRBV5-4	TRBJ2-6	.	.	TGTGCCAGCAGCGCCACAAACTCTGGGGCCAACGTCCTGACTTTC	CASSATNSGANVLTF
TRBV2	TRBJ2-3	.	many	TGTGCCAGCAACCTAGCGACAGATACGCAGTATTTT	CASNLATDTQYF
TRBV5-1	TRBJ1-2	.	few	TGCGCCAGCAGCCCGGGTGGCAGGGACTATGGCTACACCTTC	CASSPGGRDYGYTF
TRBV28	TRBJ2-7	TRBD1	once	TGTGCCAGCAGTTATCCGATACAGGGGAGAGTCACCTACGAGCAGTACTTC	CASSYPIQGRVTYEQYF